This T cell receptor (beta chain) emerged from a study of blood T cell repertoires in COVID-19. The overall study: The cDNA or gDNA used as material had been derived from T cells, B-cell-depleted T cells, or PBMCs.

Measured with immunoSEQ multiplex PCR; TCRdb has only the in-frame clones, and not every one. Of about 48,000 clones listed, 85% to 90% were seen once; the top ten hold about 2.5%. V lost 4 bases to trimming and J lost 4 bases; unmatched junction nucleotides: 4. The CDR3 is made up of 16 amino acids. Looked up from germline, CDR1 is MNHEY and CDR2 is SVGAGI. This clone was seen a handful of times. Source material: peripheral blood. V gene TRBV6-5 combines with J gene TRBJ2-2, with 12 bases lining up with TRBD2. The sequence derives from a woman aged 80 or older with COVID-19, enrolled during active disease. In DNA, the CDR3 is TGTGCCAGCAGTTCTAGCGGGAGGGCGGGCACCGGGGAGCTGTTTTTT. This codes for CASSSSGRAGTGELFF.